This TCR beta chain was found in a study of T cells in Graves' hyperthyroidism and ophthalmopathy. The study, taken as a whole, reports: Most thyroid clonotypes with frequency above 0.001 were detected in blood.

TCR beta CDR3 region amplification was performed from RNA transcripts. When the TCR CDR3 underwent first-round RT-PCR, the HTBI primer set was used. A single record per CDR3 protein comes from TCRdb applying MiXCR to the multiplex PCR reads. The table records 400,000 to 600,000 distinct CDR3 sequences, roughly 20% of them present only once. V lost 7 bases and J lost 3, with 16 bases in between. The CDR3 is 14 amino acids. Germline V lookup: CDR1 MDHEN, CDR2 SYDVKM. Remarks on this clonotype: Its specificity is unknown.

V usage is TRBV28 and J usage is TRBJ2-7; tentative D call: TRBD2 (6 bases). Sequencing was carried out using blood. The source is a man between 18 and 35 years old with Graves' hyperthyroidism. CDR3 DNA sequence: TGTGCCAGCAACCCGGGACCCGGGAGCTACGAGCAGTACTTC. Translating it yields CASNPGPGSYEQYF.